This T cell receptor (beta chain) was captured by sequencing in a study of shared clonotypes between healthy human individuals. Study-wide context: Donor ages ranged 18 to 49 years: two women, a few men. Overall study findings and caveats: Sharing of clonotypes among donors was expected to vary with sequencing depth.

Deep-level settings were used for running the assay. Generated by immunoSEQ multiplex PCR, the TCRdb table keeps only in-frame clones and is missing some. The data show about 530,000 clones, about 79% seen once. A note on this clone: The antigen remains undetermined. In the same sample, other DNA sequences code for this CDR3.

V was clipped by 3 bases and J by 2 bases; unmatched bases: 4. This CDR3 contains 15 residues. Germline CDR1 and CDR2: KGHSH and LQKENI. The genes are TRBV18 and TRBJ2-7, with 10 bases identical to TRBD2. The material sequenced was PBMCs. The sequence was obtained from a woman aged 40 to 49 in good health. Some clones in this sample may be carry-over from other donors' samples. In nucleotides, the CDR3 is TGTGCCAGCTCACCCCGGACTAGCGGAACCTACGAGCAGTACTTC. Encoded protein: CASSPRTSGTYEQYF.